This is a list of T cell receptor beta chains from one sample in a study of CD8 T cells in Susac syndrome. TCRdb independently ran MiXCR on the immunoSEQ multiplex PCR reads; one entry per CDR3 protein. The top ten hold approximately 0.17% of the sample, which has fewer than 150,000 distinct CDR3 sequences, more than 85% seen once. The source material was CD8+ T cells from PBMCs. These receptors originate from a human donor with Susac syndrome. Each CDR3 is given with its conserved first and last residue. The D gene is left open where the match is weak. Clone size, where shown, is once, few, many, or a class for clones that have expanded.

>TRBV6-1|TRBJ2-3|NA|once
TGTGCCAGCAGTGAAGATAGGCCGGGGGCCTACACAGATACGCAGTATTTT
CASSEDRPGAYTDTQYF
>TRBV2|TRBJ1-2|NA|once
TGTGCCAGCAGTGATCAAACCGGTCCTTGGGGCTACACCTTC
CASSDQTGPWGYTF
>TRBV24-1|TRBJ1-4|NA|NA
TGTGCCACCAGTGATTTAGATGAAAAACTGTTTTTT
CATSDLDEKLFF
>TRBV12-3/TRBV12-4|TRBJ1-4|NA|NA
TGTGCCAGCAGTTCCTTTGAGGCGTTAGGCGCCGGTGGTTCGGAAAAACTGTTTTTT
CASSSFEALGAGGSEKLFF
>TRBV7-2|TRBJ2-1|NA|NA
TGTGCCAGCACCTTTGTAGCGAGCTCCTACAATGAGCAGTTCTTC
CASTFVASSYNEQFF
>TRBV20-1|TRBJ2-1|NA|NA
TGCAGTGCTAGAGGGGCCAGCCTGACCTACAATGAGCAGTTCTTC
CSARGASLTYNEQFF
>TRBV7-9|TRBJ2-1|TRBD2|NA
TGTGCCAGCGGGACCCTAGCGGGAGTTACCAACTCTGAGCAGTTCTTC
CASGTLAGVTNSEQFF
>TRBV20-1|TRBJ2-1|NA|NA
TGCAGTGCTAGGATAAGCTCCTACAATGAGCAGTTCTTC
CSARISSYNEQFF
>TRBV11-2|TRBJ2-1|TRBD2|NA
TGTGCCAGCAGCGTAGCGGGAGAGGGCTACAATGAGCAGTTCTTC
CASSVAGEGYNEQFF
>TRBV5-6|TRBJ2-5|TRBD2|NA
TGTGCCAGCAGCTATACTCCGGGAGGGGAAGAGACCCAGTACTTC
CASSYTPGGEETQYF
>TRBV28|TRBJ2-1|NA|NA
TGTGCCAGCAGTCCCCAAGAGCCTGCTGCCGAGCAGTTCTTC
CASSPQEPAAEQFF
>TRBV10-2|TRBJ2-7|TRBD2|NA
TGCGCCAGCAGTGAGCCTTGGTCTAGCGGGTCCTACGAGCAGTACTTC
CASSEPWSSGSYEQYF
>TRBV7-2|TRBJ2-5|NA|NA
TGTGCCAGCAGCTCGTTGCACCCCCCGGAGACCCAGTACTTC
CASSSLHPPETQYF
>TRBV20-1|TRBJ1-3|TRBD1|NA
TGCAGTGCTATGGGCGGGACAGGTGATTTACTTTCGGGAAACACCATATATTTT
CSAMGGTGDLLSGNTIYF
>TRBV5-4|TRBJ2-1|NA|NA
TGTGCCAGCAGCGATAGCCCAAATGAGCAGTTCTTC
CASSDSPNEQFF
>TRBV15|TRBJ2-2|NA|NA
TGTGCCACCAGCACGTCCCGCACGGGCGGGGAGCTGTTTTTT
CATSTSRTGGELFF
>TRBV7-2|TRBJ1-5|NA|NA
TGTGCCAGCAGCTTAGCGCGCAGGGCGAATCAGCCCCAGCATTTT
CASSLARRANQPQHF